The sequence of this T cell receptor (beta chain) was determined in a study of T-cell reconstitution after alpha-beta-depleted transplantation in children. This clonotype was recorded a few times. Its target is not known. Study-level results: Reported findings indicate that, about two months after transplant, alpha-beta T cells came from several hundred expanded clones, which were derived from non-depleted graft cells. Surviving thymic progenitors and recipient T cells were the source of high TCRbeta diversity at day 60 in some patients. At the one-year point after transplant, T-cell counts and TCRbeta diversity were found to come mostly from T cells that had been newly produced.

A TCRbeta library incorporating unique molecular identifiers was prepared. A single record per CDR3 protein comes from TCRdb applying MiXCR to the PCR reads. This sample has 800,000 to 1,000,000 distinct CDR3 sequences; roughly 29% occur once, and the top ten carry approximately 30%. V was pared by 0 bases and J by 6 bases, with 12 bases between. The CDR3 has 14 amino acids. Germline V gives CDR1 DFQATT, CDR2 SNEGSKA (reference sequence). The chain has TRBV20-1 and TRBJ2-1; D is possibly TRBD1 (5 bases). This TCR came from a boy under two years old who had a stem cell transplant for SCID, so the T cells may come from the graft donor. Sequencing used PBMCs, mostly from graft donor cells, obtained 360 days after TCRalphabeta/CD19-depleted stem cell transplant. The CDR3 loop is CSARDRREGNEQFF. In nucleotides, the CDR3 is TGCAGTGCTAGAGATCGCAGGGAAGGCAATGAGCAGTTCTTC.